These T cell receptor beta chains were read from a single sample in a study of blood T cell repertoires in COVID-19. Measured with immunoSEQ multiplex PCR; TCRdb has only the in-frame clones, and not every one. The sample lists 150,000 or so clones, around 83% occurring once. Sequencing was carried out using peripheral blood. These receptors were collected from a man aged 50-59 years with active or convalescent COVID-19. Both conserved end residues are part of each CDR3. Each record gives: J gene, D gene, clone size, V gene, CDR3 DNA, CDR3 protein. D genes are given only for firm matches. The size entry is marked missing in some rows and otherwise reads once, few, many or a size class.

TRBJ1-5,.,.,TRBV15,TGTGCCACCAGCAGGGGACAAAGCAATCAGCCCCAGCATTTT,CATSRGQSNQPQHF
TRBJ2-5,.,.,TRBV6-2/TRBV6-3,TGTGCCAGCAGTTACGAGGCCGCGGGGGCCTACGATGAGACCCAGTACTTC,CASSYEAAGAYDETQYF
TRBJ1-2,TRBD1,.,TRBV27,TGTGCCAGCAGGGTCACAGGGGGGTGGGGCTACACCTTC,CASRVTGGWGYTF
TRBJ2-2,TRBD1,few,TRBV4-1,TGCGCCAGCAGCAACCGGGACAGGGCGGTCGGGGAGCTGTTTTTT,CASSNRDRAVGELFF
TRBJ2-7,.,.,TRBV18,TGTGCCAGCTCACCAACGGGCTACGAGCAGTACTTC,CASSPTGYEQYF
TRBJ1-2,.,.,TRBV5-1,TGCGCCAGCAGCTTGGATCCGGAGGGAAGGGGAGGCTACACCTTC,CASSLDPEGRGGYTF
TRBJ1-3,.,.,TRBV7-2,TGTGCCAGCAGCCAAAGAGCTGGAAACACCATATATTTT,CASSQRAGNTIYF
TRBJ2-3,.,.,TRBV14,TGTGCCAGCAGCCAAGATACTCGGCGGAGGAGCACAGATACGCAGTATTTT,CASSQDTRRRSTDTQYF
TRBJ2-2,TRBD2,.,TRBV6-5,TGTGCCAGCAGTTATAGCGGGGGGTTCCCCGGGGAGCTGTTTTTT,CASSYSGGFPGELFF
TRBJ2-7,TRBD2,.,TRBV5-8,TGTGCCAGCAGCCTAGTAGCGGGAGCAGACGAGCAGTACTTC,CASSLVAGADEQYF